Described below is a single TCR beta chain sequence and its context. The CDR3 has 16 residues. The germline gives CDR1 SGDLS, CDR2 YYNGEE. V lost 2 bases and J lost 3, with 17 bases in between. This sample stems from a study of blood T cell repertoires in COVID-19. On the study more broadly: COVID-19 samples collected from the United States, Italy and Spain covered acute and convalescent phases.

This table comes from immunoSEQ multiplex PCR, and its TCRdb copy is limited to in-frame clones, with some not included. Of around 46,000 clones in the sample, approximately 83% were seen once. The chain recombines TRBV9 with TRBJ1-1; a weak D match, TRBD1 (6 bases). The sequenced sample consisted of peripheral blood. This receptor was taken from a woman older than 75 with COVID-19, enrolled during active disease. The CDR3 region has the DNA TGTGCCAGCAGCGTCCGGGACACCTTTATGTACACTGAAGCTTTCTTT. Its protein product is CASSVRDTFMYTEAFF.